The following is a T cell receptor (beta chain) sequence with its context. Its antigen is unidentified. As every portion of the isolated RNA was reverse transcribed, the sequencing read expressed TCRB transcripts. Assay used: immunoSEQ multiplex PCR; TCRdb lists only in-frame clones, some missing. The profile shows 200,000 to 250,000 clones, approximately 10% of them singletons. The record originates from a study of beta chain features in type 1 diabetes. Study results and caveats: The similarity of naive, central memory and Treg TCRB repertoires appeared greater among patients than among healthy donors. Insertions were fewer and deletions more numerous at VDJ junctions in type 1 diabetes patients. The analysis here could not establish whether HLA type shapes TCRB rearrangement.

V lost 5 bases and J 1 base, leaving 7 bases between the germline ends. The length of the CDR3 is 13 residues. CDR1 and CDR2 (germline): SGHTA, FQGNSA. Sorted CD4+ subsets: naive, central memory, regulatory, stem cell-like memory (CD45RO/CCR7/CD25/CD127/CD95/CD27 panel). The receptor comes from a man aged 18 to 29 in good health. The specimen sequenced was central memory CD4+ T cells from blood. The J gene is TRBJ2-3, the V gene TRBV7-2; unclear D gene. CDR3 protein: CASSLEGTDTQYF. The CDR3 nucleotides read TGTGCCAGCAGCCTTGAGGGCACAGATACGCAGTATTTT.